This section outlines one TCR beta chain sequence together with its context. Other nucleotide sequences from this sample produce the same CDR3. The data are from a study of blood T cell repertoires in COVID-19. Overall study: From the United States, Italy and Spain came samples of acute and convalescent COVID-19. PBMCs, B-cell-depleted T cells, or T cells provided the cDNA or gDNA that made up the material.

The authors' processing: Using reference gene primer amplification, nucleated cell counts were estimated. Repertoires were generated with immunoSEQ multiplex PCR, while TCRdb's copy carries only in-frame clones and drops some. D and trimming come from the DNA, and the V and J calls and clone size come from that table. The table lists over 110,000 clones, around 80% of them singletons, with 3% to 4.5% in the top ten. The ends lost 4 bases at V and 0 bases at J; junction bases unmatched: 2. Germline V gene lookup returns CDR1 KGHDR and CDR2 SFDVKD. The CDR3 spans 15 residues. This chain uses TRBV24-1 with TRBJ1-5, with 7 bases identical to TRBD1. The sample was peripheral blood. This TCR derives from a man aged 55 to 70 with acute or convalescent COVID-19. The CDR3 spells CATSEGGRSNQPQHF. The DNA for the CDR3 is TGTGCCACCAGTGAAGGGGGCCGTAGCAATCAGCCCCAGCATTTT.